The 10 T cell receptor beta chains below come from one sample, sequenced in a study of cytomegalovirus exposure and HLA in healthy donors (dated by TCRdb to the late 2010s). Library construction relied on the immunoSEQ multiplex PCR assay. The clones in this table, taken by TCRdb from immuneACCESS, are in-frame only. Not every clone is retained; where verified, under half of the shortfall comes from an unresolved V gene, and the cause of the rest is unknown. Recorded for this sample are some 130,000 clones; 89% of them occurred a single time. 1% to 1.5% of the sample comes from the top ten. The sequenced sample was PBMCs. The receptors were sampled from a woman younger than 35 in good health and CMV-seronegative.

As DNA, the CDR3 is TGTGCCAGCTCCCCGGGGGGGGTTGGCAATCAGCCCCAGCATTTT. Protein product: CASSPGGVGNQPQHF. The gene calls are TRBV18 and TRBJ1-5; weak D call: TRBD1 (5 bases). Germline lookup yields CDR1 KGHSH and CDR2 LQKENI. The CDR3 has 15 residues. V lost 6 bases and J 2 bases, leaving 14 bases between the germline ends. Full variable domain (remainder filled in from reference TRBV18 and TRBJ1-5): NAGVMQNPRHLVRRRGQEARLRCSPMKGHSHVYWYRQLPEEGLKFMVYLQKENIIDESGMPKERFSAEFPKEGPSILRIQQVVRGDSAAYFCASSPGGVGNQPQHFGDGTRLSIL.

The chain is built from TRBV4-1 and TRBJ2-2, with TRBD1 identical over 7 bases. The CDR3 covers 15 residues. J lost 5 bases, V lost 2 bases, and 5 bases had no gene match. Germline V gene sequence: CDR1 MGHRA, CDR2 YSYEKL. CDR3: CASSQPGTDTGELFF. CDR3 nucleotide sequence: TGCGCCAGCAGCCAACCCGGGACAGATACCGGGGAGCTGTTTTTT.

This clone was counted once. The chain employs TRBV10-3 and TRBJ1-5; D is unclear. The germline V and J ends were trimmed by 4 bases and 5 bases, with 9 bases remaining between them. Germline V gene data show CDR1 as ENHRY and CDR2 as SYGVKD. This CDR3 has 13 amino acids. The CDR3 DNA is TGTGCCATCAGTGCGCAGGAGGATCAGCCCCAGCATTTT. This codes for CAISAQEDQPQHF.

The chain is built from TRBV2 and TRBJ1-2, with 7 bases aligning to TRBD1. Germline CDR1 is SNHLY and CDR2 is FYNNEI. This CDR3 has 15 amino acids. V trimming: 3 bases; J trimming: 4 bases; junction bases outside the gene matches: 8. This CDR3 reads CASSDPGQQRYGYTF. The CDR3 region has the DNA TGTGCCAGCAGTGACCCGGGACAGCAGCGCTATGGCTACACCTTC.

The chain combines TRBV29-1 with TRBJ2-3; maybe TRBD2 (6 bases). This CDR3 has 15 residues. The V gene's germline CDR1 is SQVTM and CDR2 ANQGSEA. Trimming took 8 bases from V and 1 from J, leaving 19 bases between them. DNA for the CDR3: TGCAGCACCCTCTTTAGGAGGGCCCGCACAGATACGCAGTATTTT. It codes for CSTLFRRARTDTQYF.

The chain links TRBV4-1 to TRBJ1-2; D may be TRBD1 (6 bases). Per the germline V gene, CDR1 is MGHRA and CDR2 is YSYEKL. The CDR3 length is 17 residues. V was shortened by 4 bases and J by 8 bases, with 26 bases between the two germline ends. CDR3: CASSPSARGASLWGYTF. The DNA for the CDR3 is TGCGCCAGCAGCCCATCAGCTCGGGGGGCATCTCTGTGGGGCTACACCTTC.

The chain employs TRBV12-2 and TRBJ2-5; the tabulated D call, TRBD2, remains unverified against the DNA. TRBV12-2 is assigned pseudogene status. The CDR3 totals 17 residues. The CDR3 coding sequence is TGTGCAAGTCGCCCCAATAGACTAGCGGGTCAACAAGAGACCCAGTACTTC. Encoded protein: CASRPNRLAGQQETQYF.

This chain connects TRBV6-1 to TRBJ1-2; D uncertain. Trimming shortened V by 6 bases and J by 0 bases, and 14 bases separated the two germline ends. The CDR3 has 15 residues. Germline lookup yields CDR1 MNHNS and CDR2 SASEGT. CDR3 in amino acids: CASREISGTNYGYTF. The CDR3 DNA reads as TGTGCCAGCAGGGAGATATCGGGGACTAACTATGGCTACACCTTC.

V gene TRBV5-6 combines with J gene TRBJ1-1, with D uncertain. V was cut by 3 bases and J by 2 bases, with 17 bases left in between. This CDR3 spans 16 amino acids. Germline-derived CDR1 and CDR2 are SGHDT and YYEEEE. CDR3 in amino acids: CASSSFEPRRNTEAFF. CDR3 bases: TGTGCCAGCAGCTCCTTCGAACCCAGAAGAAACACTGAAGCTTTCTTT. The complete variable domain, with remaining parts taken from reference TRBV5-6 and TRBJ1-1, reads DAGVTQSPTHLIKTRGQQVTLRCSPKSGHDTVSWYQQALGQGPQFIFQYYEEEERQRGNFPDRFSGHQFPNYSSELNVNALLLGDSALYLCASSSFEPRRNTEAFFGQGTRLTVV.

This sequence joins TRBV10-3 and TRBJ2-5; 14 bases are a match to TRBD2. The CDR3 is 14 residues long. Germline CDR1 ENHRY, CDR2 SYGVKD. V was pared by 11 bases and J by 7 bases, with 9 bases of the junction left unmatched. The CDR3 here is CASRLAGGLGTQYF. DNA of the CDR3: TGTGCCTCCAGACTAGCGGGGGGGCTTGGGACCCAGTACTTC.